The 24 T cell receptor beta chains below come from one sample, sequenced in a study of blood T cell repertoires in COVID-19. Data came from immunoSEQ multiplex PCR; TCRdb stores just in-frame clones and leaves some out. Found here are about 130,000 clones, around 83% of them singletons; the top ten hold around 9.8%. Sequencing was carried out using peripheral blood. These receptor sequences come from a man aged 40-49 years with active or convalescent COVID-19.

CDR3 region: CASRLTGYSNQPQHF. The CDR3 DNA reads TGTGCCAGCAGACTGACAGGTTATAGCAATCAGCCCCAGCATTTT. This sequence joins TRBV6-5 and TRBJ1-5; a weak D match, TRBD1 (6 bases). The CDR3 consists of 15 residues. Germline V CDR1 and CDR2: MNHEY, SVGAGI. Trimming removed 6 bases from V and 0 bases from J, with 12 bases in between.

The chain has TRBV19 and TRBJ2-2; D gene ambiguous. The CDR3 contains 16 residues. Trimming removed 5 bases at V and 4 bases at J, with 17 bases between. Germline V CDR1 and CDR2: LNHDA, SQIVND (reference sequence). The CDR3 sequence is CASSPGMTKSTGELFF. CDR3 nucleotides: TGTGCCAGTAGTCCCGGTATGACAAAAAGCACCGGGGAGCTGTTTTTT.

In this sample, this clone turned up once. The rearrangement links TRBV12-3 or TRBV12-4 to TRBJ1-2; D is ambiguous. V lost 0 bases, J lost 10 bases, and 9 bases lay in between. The CDR3 loop spans 12 amino acids. The CDR3 DNA sequence: TGTGCCAGCAGTTTAGCACCCGGTCTCTACACCTTC. Amino acid sequence: CASSLAPGLYTF.

The CDR3 protein is CAISDKLAGGDRYQETQYF. DNA of the CDR3: TGTGCCATCAGTGATAAGCTAGCGGGGGGCGACAGGTACCAAGAGACCCAGTACTTC. The chain employs TRBV10-3 and TRBJ2-5; 11 bases align to TRBD2. V lost 3 bases to trimming and J lost 0 bases; unmatched junction nucleotides: 12. CDR1 is ENHRY and CDR2 is SYGVKD in the germline V gene. This CDR3 is 19 amino acids long.

The CDR3 region has the DNA TGCGCCAGCAGTTTAGACTCTGGAAACACCATATATTTT. It codes for CASSLDSGNTIYF. The J gene is TRBJ1-3, the V gene TRBV5-1, with D uncertain. The CDR3 runs to 13 residues. Germline loops: CDR1 SGHRS, CDR2 YFSETQ. Trimming removed 5 bases at V and 0 bases at J, with 6 bases between.

The CDR3 loop reads CSVGDRVNEQFF. In nucleotides, the CDR3 is TGCAGCGTTGGTGACAGGGTCAATGAGCAGTTCTTC. The V gene is TRBV29-1, the J gene TRBJ2-1; TRBD1 agrees at 7 bases. V was pared by 4 bases and J by 6 bases, with 3 bases of the junction left unmatched. The CDR3 runs 12 residues. Germline V gene sequence: CDR1 SQVTM, CDR2 ANQGSEA.

The gene calls are TRBV19 and TRBJ2-4; D unclear. The V end was cut by 10 bases, the J end by 7 bases, with 11 bases between. This CDR3 is built from 11 residues. From germline, CDR1 is LNHDA and CDR2 SQIVND (reference sequence). Written as DNA, the CDR3 is TGTGCCACCACCGAGGCTAACATTCAGTACTTC. It yields the protein CATTEANIQYF.

The genes are TRBV27 and TRBJ1-2, with TRBD1 matching 7 bases. Trimming at V came to 5 bases and at J to 8 bases, leaving 14 bases not matched to a gene. From germline, CDR1 is MNHEY and CDR2 SMNVEV (reference sequence). The CDR3 extends over 15 amino acids. The CDR3 region is CASSPSDRVWQGYTF. CDR3 in DNA: TGTGCCAGCAGTCCGTCAGACAGGGTGTGGCAAGGCTACACCTTC.

The chain couples TRBV24-1 to TRBJ1-4; D gene unclear. The CDR3 covers 15 residues. Trimming took off 12 bases at V and 1 base at J, with 17 bases between the two ends. Germline V CDR1 and CDR2: KGHDR, SFDVKD. The CDR3 coding sequence is TGTGCCGCCTTTGGGTCAGAGGGAACTAATGAAAAACTGTTTTTT. This encodes CAAFGSEGTNEKLFF.

The J gene is TRBJ1-1, the V gene TRBV2; D is uncertain. The CDR3 covers 14 residues. Trimming stripped 0 bases from V and 6 bases from J, with 11 bases between. Germline CDR1 is SNHLY and CDR2 is FYNNEI. CDR3 protein: CASSEARGGPEAFF. The CDR3 DNA reads as TGTGCCAGCAGTGAAGCTCGGGGTGGCCCTGAAGCTTTCTTT.

The chain couples TRBV3-1 (or the pseudogene TRBV3-2) to TRBJ1-2; D might be TRBD1 (5 bases). CDR1 and CDR2 (germline): LGHDT, YNNKEL (reference sequence). The CDR3 is 14 residues long. The V gene lost 6 bases and the J gene lost 8 bases, with 19 bases spanning the gap. The CDR3 protein is CASRPGRLRGGYTF. The CDR3 nucleotides read TGTGCCAGCAGACCCGGACGTCTGCGGGGGGGCTACACCTTC.

This clone was seen a single time. The rearrangement links TRBV18 to TRBJ2-5; the D is unclear. V lost 5 bases to trimming and J lost 1 base, with 11 bases between them. The CDR3 is 14 amino acids. The germline gives CDR1 KGHSH, CDR2 LQKENI. The CDR3 bases are TGTGCCAGCTCAGCGGTTATGGGCCAAGAGACCCAGTACTTC. Its protein is CASSAVMGQETQYF.

The genes are TRBV11-2 and TRBJ2-3; TRBD2 aligns across 8 bases. The junction had 4 bases not matched to a gene; V was cut back by 5 bases and J by 9 bases. The germline gives CDR1 SGHAT, CDR2 FQNNGV. The CDR3 contains 12 residues. The CDR3 nucleotides read TGTGCCAGCAGCGAGACTAGCGTCACGCAGTATTTT. Protein: CASSETSVTQYF.

This chain uses TRBV4-1 with TRBJ2-3; 8 nucleotides match TRBD2. This CDR3 spans 16 amino acids. V lost 3 bases, J lost 0 bases, and 5 bases stayed unmatched. The germline V gene encodes CDR1 MGHRA and CDR2 YSYEKL. The CDR3 coding sequence is TGCGCCAGCAGCCAGTCCTTAGCGGGGAGCACAGATACGCAGTATTTT. Its translation is CASSQSLAGSTDTQYF.

The rearrangement uses TRBV5-6 and TRBJ2-7, with 9 bases lining up with TRBD1. V trimming: 4 bases; J trimming: 0 bases; junction bases outside the gene matches: 11. The CDR3 spans 17 residues. Looked up from germline, CDR1 is SGHDT and CDR2 is YYEEEE. CDR3 DNA sequence: TGTGCCAGCAGCGTGACGGGACAGGGCCATCTCTCCTACGAGCAGTACTTC. It codes for CASSVTGQGHLSYEQYF.

This clone was found once. The chain couples TRBV5-4 to TRBJ1-1; 8 nucleotides line up with TRBD1. The CDR3 spans 18 residues. J gave up 2 bases and V 3 bases, and 15 bases lay outside the gene matches. Germline assignment: CDR1 SGHNT and CDR2 YYREEE (reference sequence). CDR3 coding DNA: TGTGCCAGCAGCTCACAGGGGGGAGGACGGGGTGCAAACACTGAAGCTTTCTTT. The encoded protein is CASSSQGGGRGANTEAFF.

CDR3 protein: CASSLSWGETVYEQYF. For the CDR3, the DNA is TGTGCCAGCAGCTTAAGTTGGGGGGAGACAGTCTACGAGCAGTACTTC. V gene TRBV7-3 combines with J gene TRBJ2-7; TRBD2 is a possible D gene (6 bases). Trimming cost V 1 base and J 3 bases, with 16 bases left between them. The CDR3 consists of 16 residues. Germline V CDR1 and CDR2: SGHTA, FQGTGA.

The CDR3, as DNA: TGTGCCACCTCGGGACTAGCGGTTAGCACAGATACGCAGTATTTT. Translated: CATSGLAVSTDTQYF. This chain connects TRBV19 to TRBJ2-3, with 11 nucleotides matching TRBD2. With 10 bases clipped from V and 0 bases from J, the junction kept 6 bases outside the gene matches. The CDR3 covers 15 residues. Germline V lookup: CDR1 LNHDA, CDR2 SQIVND (reference sequence).

This chain joins TRBV25-1 and TRBJ1-2; D unclear. With 6 bases removed from V and 3 bases from J, the gap between germline ends came to 11 bases. The CDR3 totals 13 residues. In germline, CDR1 is MGHDK, CDR2 SYGVNS. The CDR3: CASRGVHDYGYTF. The DNA of the CDR3 is TGTGCCAGCAGAGGAGTACACGACTATGGCTACACCTTC.

This chain links TRBV3-1 (or the pseudogene TRBV3-2) with TRBJ2-3; 8 nucleotides agree with TRBD2. Germline CDR1 LGHDT, CDR2 YNNKEL (reference sequence). V was clipped by 4 bases and J by 1 base; unmatched bases: 4. This CDR3 is 15 amino acids long. The CDR3 region is CASSPGGGRTDTQYF. In nucleotides, the CDR3 is TGTGCCAGCAGCCCCGGCGGGGGGCGCACAGATACGCAGTATTTT.

This clone was picked up one time. This sequence joins TRBV9 and TRBJ1-1, with D perhaps matching TRBD1 (6 bases). The germline V and J ends were trimmed by 4 bases and 1 base, with 8 bases remaining between them. Germline V gene data show CDR1 as SGDLS and CDR2 as YYNGEE. There are 13 residues in the CDR3. In nucleotides, the CDR3 is TGTGCCAGCAGCCCACAGGGGAACACTGAAGCTTTCTTT. Its translation is CASSPQGNTEAFF. The variable domain in full, with the rest retrieved from reference TRBV9 and TRBJ1-1, is DSGVTQTPKHLITATGQRVTLRCSPRSGDLSVYWYQQSLDQGLQFLIQYYNGEERAKGNILERFSAQQFPDLHSELNLSSLELGDSALYFCASSPQGNTEAFFGQGTRLTVV.

This clone was observed once. This chain links TRBV7-2 with TRBJ1-2; 9 positions agree with TRBD1. The CDR3 has 13 residues. The germline V gene encodes CDR1 SGHTA and CDR2 FQGNSA. V lost 1 base to trimming and J lost 7 bases; unmatched junction nucleotides: 1. CDR3 region: CASSLGTGAGYTF. The CDR3 bases are TGTGCCAGCAGCTTAGGGACAGGGGCTGGCTACACCTTC.

The V call is TRBV3-1 (or the pseudogene TRBV3-2), the J call TRBJ2-1, with 8 bases fitting TRBD1. V lost 1 base, J lost 7 bases, and 9 bases stayed unmatched. The CDR3 is 16 residues long. The germline CDR1 and CDR2 sequences are LGHDT and YNNKEL (reference sequence). The CDR3 reads CASSQASGTGMNEQFF. The CDR3, as DNA: TGTGCCAGCAGCCAAGCCTCCGGGACAGGTATGAATGAGCAGTTCTTC.

The chain is built from TRBV19 and TRBJ2-2; D not certain. V shed 5 bases and J shed 5 bases, with 15 bases lying between them. The CDR3 covers 15 residues. Germline V CDR1 and CDR2: LNHDA, SQIVND (reference sequence). CDR3 loop: CASSPMTLGTGELFF. For the CDR3, the DNA is TGTGCCAGTAGTCCTATGACTTTAGGTACCGGGGAGCTGTTTTTT.